This TCR beta chain was observed in a study of T cells in Graves' hyperthyroidism and ophthalmopathy. General study findings and limits: The model foresaw ophthalmopathy a median around 6.4 months prior to onset.

The germline CDR1 and CDR2 sequences are SGHRS and YFSETQ. The CDR3 runs 13 residues. This clonotype came up a few times. Its antigen is unknown. Patients with uncontrolled infections, other autoimmune diseases, pregnancy or lactation were excluded. PBMCs were obtained from about 9 ml fresh peripheral blood. Amplification of TCR beta CDR3 regions was performed using RNA transcripts as template. HTBI primers were the set used in a first-round RT-PCR of the TCR CDR3. TCRdb recomputed calls from the multiplex PCR reads with MiXCR, one row per CDR3 protein. In the table there are some 250,000 distinct CDR3 sequences, around 15% of which are singletons.

Sequenced: blood. This receptor was obtained from a woman aged 50 to 60 with Graves' hyperthyroidism that later progressed to Graves' ophthalmopathy. The chain carries TRBV5-1 and TRBJ2-2; possibly TRBD2 for D (5 bases). The CDR3 DNA is TGCGCTAATCGGGGAGAAAACACCGGGGAGCTGTTTTTT. Protein sequence: CANRGENTGELFF. Together with reference TRBV5-1 and TRBJ2-2, the CDR3 gives the full variable domain: KAGVTQTPRYLIKTRGQQVTLSCSPISGHRSVSWYQQTPGQGLQFLFEYFSETQRNKGNFPGRFSGRQFSNSRSEMNVSTLELGDSALYLCANRGENTGELFFGEGSRLTVL.